This TCR beta chain was recorded in a study of blood T cell repertoires in COVID-19. Study-level background: There were acute and convalescent COVID-19 samples, and they came from the United States, Italy and Spain. T cells, B-cell-depleted T cells, or PBMCs supplied cDNA or gDNA.

CDR3 length equals 13 residues. Germline-derived CDR1 and CDR2 are SGHRS and YFSETQ. Authors' data handling: From reference gene primer amplification, estimates of nucleated cell counts were derived. Clones were sequenced by immunoSEQ multiplex PCR, and TCRdb holds only the in-frame ones, with some missing. D and trimming come from the DNA, and the V and J calls and clone size come from that table. The top ten hold 7.3% of the sample, which has about 350,000 clones, more than 70% seen once. This clone is a singleton in its sample. The junction and the germline gene differ at one end; a read error may be behind it. One Seattle source followed patients from active infection through their disease course.

The sequencing sample was made of peripheral blood. The origin of this receptor is a woman between 65 and 79 years old with COVID-19, enrolled during active disease. V usage is TRBV5-1 and J usage is TRBJ1-1, with 8 bases fitting TRBD1. The CDR3 DNA sequence: TGCGCCAGCAGCTTACGACAGGGGTACGAAGAGATCTTT. Its protein product is CASSLRQGYEEIF.